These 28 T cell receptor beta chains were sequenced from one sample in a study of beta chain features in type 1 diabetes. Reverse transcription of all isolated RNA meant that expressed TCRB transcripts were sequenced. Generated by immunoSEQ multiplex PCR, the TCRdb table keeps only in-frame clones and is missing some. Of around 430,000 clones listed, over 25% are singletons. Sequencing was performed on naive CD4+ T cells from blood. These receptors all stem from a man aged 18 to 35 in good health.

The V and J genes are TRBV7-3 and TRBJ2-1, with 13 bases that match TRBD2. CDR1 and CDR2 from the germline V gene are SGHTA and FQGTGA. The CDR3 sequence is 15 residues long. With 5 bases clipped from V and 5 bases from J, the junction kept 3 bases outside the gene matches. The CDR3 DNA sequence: TGTGCCAGCAGCCCGGGACTAGCGGGAAACAATGAGCAGTTCTTC. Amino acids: CASSPGLAGNNEQFF.

The CDR3 nucleotides read TGTGCCAGCAGCTTAGATCGGGGCAGCCACGAGCAGTACTTC. It yields the protein CASSLDRGSHEQYF. The J gene is TRBJ2-7, the V gene TRBV11-3, with D perhaps being TRBD1 or TRBD2 (5 bases each). Germline lookup yields CDR1 SGHNT and CDR2 YENEEA. CDR3 length: 14 amino acids. Trimming removed 0 bases at V and 5 bases at J, with 11 bases between.

Here the CDR3 DNA reads TGTGCCAGCCGGGGACTTCACACAGATACGCAGTATTTT. This codes for CASRGLHTDTQYF. The chain carries TRBV7-2 and TRBJ2-3; D is possibly TRBD2 (6 bases). There are 13 residues in the CDR3. Germline CDR1 SGHTA, CDR2 FQGNSA. Trimming removed 8 bases from V and 2 bases from J, with 11 bases in between. Variable domain in full (rest from reference TRBV7-2 and TRBJ2-3): GAGVSQSPSNKVTEKGKDVELRCDPISGHTALYWYRQSLGQGLEFLIYFQGNSAPDKSGLPSDRFSAERTGGSVSTLTIQRTQQEDSAVYLCASRGLHTDTQYFGPGTRLTVL.

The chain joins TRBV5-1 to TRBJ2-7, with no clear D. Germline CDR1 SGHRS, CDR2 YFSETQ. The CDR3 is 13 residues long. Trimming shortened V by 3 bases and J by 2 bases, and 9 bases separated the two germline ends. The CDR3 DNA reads TGCGCCAGCAGCTCCCCCCCAACCTACGAGCAGTACTTC. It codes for CASSSPPTYEQYF.

DNA of the CDR3: TGTGCCAGCAGCCCCGGGCAGACGCAAGAGACCCAGTACTTC. This codes for CASSPGQTQETQYF. V and J are TRBV7-2 and TRBJ2-5; no clear D gene. The CDR3 is made up of 14 amino acids. V lost 5 bases to trimming and J lost 2 bases, with 12 bases between them. Germline CDR1 and CDR2: SGHTA and FQGNSA.

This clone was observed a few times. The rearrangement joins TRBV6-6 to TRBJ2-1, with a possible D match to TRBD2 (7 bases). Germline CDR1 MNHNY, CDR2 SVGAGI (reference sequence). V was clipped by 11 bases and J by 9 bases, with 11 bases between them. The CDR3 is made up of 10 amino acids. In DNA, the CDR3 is TGTGCCGCAGGGGAGGGTGAGCAGTTCTTC. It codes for CAAGEGEQFF.

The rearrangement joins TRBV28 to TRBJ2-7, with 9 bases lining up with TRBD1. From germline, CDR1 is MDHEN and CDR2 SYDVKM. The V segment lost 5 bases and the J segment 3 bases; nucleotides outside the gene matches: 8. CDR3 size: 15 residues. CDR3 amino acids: CASSPPGQGVYEQYF. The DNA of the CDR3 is TGTGCCAGCAGTCCTCCGGGACAGGGAGTCTACGAGCAGTACTTC.

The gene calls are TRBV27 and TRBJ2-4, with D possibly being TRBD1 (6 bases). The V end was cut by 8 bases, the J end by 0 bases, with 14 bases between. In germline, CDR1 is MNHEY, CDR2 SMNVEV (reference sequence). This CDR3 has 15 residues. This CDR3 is CASSLGAIAKNIQYF. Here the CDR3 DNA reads TGTGCCAGCTCCCTGGGGGCAATAGCCAAAAACATTCAGTACTTC.

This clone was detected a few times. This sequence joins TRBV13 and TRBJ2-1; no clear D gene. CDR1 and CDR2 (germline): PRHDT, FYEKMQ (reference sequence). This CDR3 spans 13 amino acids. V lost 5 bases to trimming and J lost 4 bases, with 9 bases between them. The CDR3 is CASSRRTYNEQFF. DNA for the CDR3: TGTGCCAGCAGCCGACGGACGTACAATGAGCAGTTCTTC.

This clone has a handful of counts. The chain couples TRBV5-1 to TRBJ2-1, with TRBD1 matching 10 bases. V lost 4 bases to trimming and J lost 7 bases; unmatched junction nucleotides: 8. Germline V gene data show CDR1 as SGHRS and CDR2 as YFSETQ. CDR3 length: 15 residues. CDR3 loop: CASSPGQGVANEQFF. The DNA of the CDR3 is TGCGCCAGCAGCCCCGGACAGGGGGTCGCGAATGAGCAGTTCTTC.

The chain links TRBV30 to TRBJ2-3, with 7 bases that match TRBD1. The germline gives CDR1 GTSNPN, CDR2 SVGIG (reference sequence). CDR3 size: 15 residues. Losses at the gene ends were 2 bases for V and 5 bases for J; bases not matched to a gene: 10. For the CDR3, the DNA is TGTGCCTGGAGTCGAGACAGGGTGAGAGGAGATACGCAGTATTTT. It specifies CAWSRDRVRGDTQYF. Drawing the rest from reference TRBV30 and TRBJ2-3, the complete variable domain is SQTIHQWPATLVQPVGSPLSLECTVEGTSNPNLYWYRQAAGRGLQLLFYSVGIGQISSEVPQNLSASRPQDRQFILSSKKLLLSDSGFYLCAWSRDRVRGDTQYFGPGTRLTVL.

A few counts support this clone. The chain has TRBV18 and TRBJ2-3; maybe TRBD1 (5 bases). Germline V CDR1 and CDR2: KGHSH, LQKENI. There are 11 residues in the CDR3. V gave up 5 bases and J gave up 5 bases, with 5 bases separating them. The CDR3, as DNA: TGTGCCAGCTCAACAGGAGATACGCAGTATTTT. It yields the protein CASSTGDTQYF.

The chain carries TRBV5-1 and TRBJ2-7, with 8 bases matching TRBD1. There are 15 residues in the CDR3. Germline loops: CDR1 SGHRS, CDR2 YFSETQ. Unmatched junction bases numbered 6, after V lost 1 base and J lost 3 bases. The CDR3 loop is CASSLSGTGSYEQYF. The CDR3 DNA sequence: TGCGCCAGCAGCTTGTCCGGGACAGGCAGCTACGAGCAGTACTTC.

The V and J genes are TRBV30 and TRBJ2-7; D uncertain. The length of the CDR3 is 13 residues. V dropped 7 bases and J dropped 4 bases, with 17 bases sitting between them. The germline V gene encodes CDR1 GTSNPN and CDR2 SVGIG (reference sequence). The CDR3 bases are TGTGCCTACAGACCGGGTCCCAAATACGAGCAGTACTTC. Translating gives CAYRPGPKYEQYF.

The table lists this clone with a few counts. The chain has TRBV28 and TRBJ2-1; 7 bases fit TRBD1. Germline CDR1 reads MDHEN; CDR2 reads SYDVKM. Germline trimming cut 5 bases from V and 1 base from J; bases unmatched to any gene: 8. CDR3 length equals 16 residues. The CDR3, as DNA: TGTGCCAGCAGTGGACACGGGACAGTTTCCTACAATGAGCAGTTCTTC. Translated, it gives CASSGHGTVSYNEQFF.

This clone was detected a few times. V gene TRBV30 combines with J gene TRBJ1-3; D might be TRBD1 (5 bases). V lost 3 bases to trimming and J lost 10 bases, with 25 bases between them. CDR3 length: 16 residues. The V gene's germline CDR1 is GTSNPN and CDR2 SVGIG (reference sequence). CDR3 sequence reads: CAWSEKGSGPGRTIYF. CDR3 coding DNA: TGTGCCTGGAGCGAGAAGGGATCGGGACCGGGAAGGACCATATATTTT.

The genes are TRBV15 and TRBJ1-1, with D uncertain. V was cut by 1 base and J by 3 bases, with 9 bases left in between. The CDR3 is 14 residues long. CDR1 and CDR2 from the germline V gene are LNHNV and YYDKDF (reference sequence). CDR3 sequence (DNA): TGTGCCACCAGCAGAGGGGTGACGGACACTGAAGCTTTCTTT. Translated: CATSRGVTDTEAFF. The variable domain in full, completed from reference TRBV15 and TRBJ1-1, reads DAMVIQNPRYQVTQFGKPVTLSCSQTLNHNVMYWYQQKSSQAPKLLFHYYDKDFNNEADTPDNFQSRRPNTSFCFLDIRSPGLGDTAMYLCATSRGVTDTEAFFGQGTRLTVV.

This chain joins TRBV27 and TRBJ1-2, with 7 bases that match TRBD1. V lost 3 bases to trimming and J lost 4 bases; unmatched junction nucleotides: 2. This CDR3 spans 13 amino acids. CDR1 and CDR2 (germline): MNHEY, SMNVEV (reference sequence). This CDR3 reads CASSFRQGYGYTF. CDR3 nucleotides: TGTGCCAGCAGTTTTAGACAGGGCTATGGCTACACCTTC.

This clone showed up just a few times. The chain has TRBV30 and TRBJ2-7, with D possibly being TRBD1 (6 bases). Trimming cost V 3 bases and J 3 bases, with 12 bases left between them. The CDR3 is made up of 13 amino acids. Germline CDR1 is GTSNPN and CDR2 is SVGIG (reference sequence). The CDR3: CAWRVQGFYEQYF. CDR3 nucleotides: TGTGCCTGGAGGGTACAGGGATTCTACGAGCAGTACTTC.

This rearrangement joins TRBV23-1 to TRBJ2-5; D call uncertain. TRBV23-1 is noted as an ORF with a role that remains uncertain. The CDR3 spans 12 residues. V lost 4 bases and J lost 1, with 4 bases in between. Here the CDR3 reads CASSRVQETQYF. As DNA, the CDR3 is TGCGCCAGCAGTCGAGTCCAAGAGACCCAGTACTTC.

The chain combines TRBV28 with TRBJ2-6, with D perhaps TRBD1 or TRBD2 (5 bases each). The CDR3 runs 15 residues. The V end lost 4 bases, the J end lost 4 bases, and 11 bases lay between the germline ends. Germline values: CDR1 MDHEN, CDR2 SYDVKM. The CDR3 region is CASSWFGAGANVLTF. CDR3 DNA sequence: TGTGCCAGCAGTTGGTTCGGGGCCGGGGCCAACGTCCTGACTTTC. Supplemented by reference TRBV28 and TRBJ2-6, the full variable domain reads DVKVTQSSRYLVKRTGEKVFLECVQDMDHENMFWYRQDPGLGLRLIYFSYDVKMKEKGDIPEGYSVSREKKERFSLILESASTNQTSMYLCASSWFGAGANVLTFGAGSRLTVL.

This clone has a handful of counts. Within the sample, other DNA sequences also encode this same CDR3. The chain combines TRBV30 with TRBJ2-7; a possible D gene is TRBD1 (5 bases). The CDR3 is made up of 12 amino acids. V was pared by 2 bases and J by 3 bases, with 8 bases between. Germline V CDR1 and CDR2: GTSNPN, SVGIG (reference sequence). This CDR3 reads CAWSRTGYEQYF. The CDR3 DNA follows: TGTGCCTGGAGTCGAACAGGCTACGAGCAGTACTTC. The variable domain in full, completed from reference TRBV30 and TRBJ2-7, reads SQTIHQWPATLVQPVGSPLSLECTVEGTSNPNLYWYRQAAGRGLQLLFYSVGIGQISSEVPQNLSASRPQDRQFILSSKKLLLSDSGFYLCAWSRTGYEQYFGPGTRLTVT.

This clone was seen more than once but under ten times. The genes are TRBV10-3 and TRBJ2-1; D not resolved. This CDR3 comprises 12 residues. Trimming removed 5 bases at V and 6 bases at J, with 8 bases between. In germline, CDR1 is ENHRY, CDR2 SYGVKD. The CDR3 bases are TGTGCCATCAGTTACCATTTCAATGAGCAGTTCTTC. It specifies CAISYHFNEQFF.

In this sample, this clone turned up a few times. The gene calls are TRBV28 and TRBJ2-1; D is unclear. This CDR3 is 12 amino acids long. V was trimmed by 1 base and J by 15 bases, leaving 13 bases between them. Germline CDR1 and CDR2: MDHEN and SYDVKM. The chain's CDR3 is CASSLLGRNLFF. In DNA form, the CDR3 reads TGTGCCAGCAGTTTATTAGGCAGGAATCTGTTCTTC.

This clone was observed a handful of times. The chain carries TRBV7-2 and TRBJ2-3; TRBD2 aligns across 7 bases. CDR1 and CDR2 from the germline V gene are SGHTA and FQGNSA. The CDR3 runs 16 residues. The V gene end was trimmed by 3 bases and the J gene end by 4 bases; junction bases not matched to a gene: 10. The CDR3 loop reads CASSFAGARLADTQYF. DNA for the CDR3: TGTGCCAGCAGCTTCGCGGGAGCCAGGTTGGCAGATACGCAGTATTTT.

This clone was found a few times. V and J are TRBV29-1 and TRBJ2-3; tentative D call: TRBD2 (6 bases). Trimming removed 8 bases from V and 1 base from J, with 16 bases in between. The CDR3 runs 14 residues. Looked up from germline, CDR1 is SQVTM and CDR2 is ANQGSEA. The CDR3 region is CSTTGGAGTDTQYF. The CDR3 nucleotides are TGCAGCACCACGGGCGGGGCAGGCACAGATACGCAGTATTTT.

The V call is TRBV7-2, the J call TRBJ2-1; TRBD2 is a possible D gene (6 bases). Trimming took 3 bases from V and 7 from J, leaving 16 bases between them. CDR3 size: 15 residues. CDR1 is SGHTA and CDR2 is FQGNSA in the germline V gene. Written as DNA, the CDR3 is TGTGCCAGCAGCTTCCGGGACTCGCGGGCTAATGAGCAGTTCTTC. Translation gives CASSFRDSRANEQFF.

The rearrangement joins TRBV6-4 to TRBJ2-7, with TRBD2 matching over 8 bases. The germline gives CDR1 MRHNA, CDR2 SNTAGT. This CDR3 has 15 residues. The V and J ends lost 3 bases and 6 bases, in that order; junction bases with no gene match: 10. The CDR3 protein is CASSDLSGSLGEQYF. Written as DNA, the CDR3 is TGTGCCAGCAGTGATCTCAGCGGGAGCTTAGGCGAGCAGTACTTC.